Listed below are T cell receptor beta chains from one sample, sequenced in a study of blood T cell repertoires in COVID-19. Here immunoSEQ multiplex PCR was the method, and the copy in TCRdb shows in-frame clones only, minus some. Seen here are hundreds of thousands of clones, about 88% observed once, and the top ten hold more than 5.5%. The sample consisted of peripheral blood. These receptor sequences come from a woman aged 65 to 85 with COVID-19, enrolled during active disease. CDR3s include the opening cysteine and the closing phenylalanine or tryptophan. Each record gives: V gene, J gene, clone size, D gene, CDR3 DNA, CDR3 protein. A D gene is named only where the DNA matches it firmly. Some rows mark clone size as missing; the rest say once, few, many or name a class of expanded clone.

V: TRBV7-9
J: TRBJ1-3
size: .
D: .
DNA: TGTGCCAGCAGCCCTGAGAACACCATATATTTT
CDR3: CASSPENTIYF

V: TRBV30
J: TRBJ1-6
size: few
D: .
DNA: TGTGCCTGGAAGGGCGGGGCAGCTTATAATTCACCCCTCCACTTT
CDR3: CAWKGGAAYNSPLHF

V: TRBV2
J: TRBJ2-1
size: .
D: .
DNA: TGTGCCAGCAGTGCTCAGGGTGCATCCTACAATGAGCAGTTCTTC
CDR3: CASSAQGASYNEQFF

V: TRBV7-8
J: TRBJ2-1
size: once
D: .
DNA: TGTGCCAGCGTGCTTGGGGGCCCGAGCTCCTACAATGAGCAGTTCTTC
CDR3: CASVLGGPSSYNEQFF

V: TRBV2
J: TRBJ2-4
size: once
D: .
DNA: TGTGCCAGCACCTCCTTCACGGGCATTCAGTACTTC
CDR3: CASTSFTGIQYF

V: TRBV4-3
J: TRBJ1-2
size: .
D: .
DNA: TGCGCCAGCAGCCCCTGGGAAGGTTTGGGGGGCTATGGCTACACCTTC
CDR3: CASSPWEGLGGYGYTF

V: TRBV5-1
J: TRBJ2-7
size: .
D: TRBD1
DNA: TGCGCCAGCAGCCAAGCAGGGGGCATGGTCACCTACGAGCAGTACTTC
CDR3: CASSQAGGMVTYEQYF

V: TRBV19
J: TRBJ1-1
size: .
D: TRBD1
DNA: TGTGCCAGCGCTAAGACCAAAACAGGGGCAGACACTGAAGCTTTCTTT
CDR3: CASAKTKTGADTEAFF

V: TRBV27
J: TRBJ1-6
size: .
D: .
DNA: TGTGCCAGCAGCTTGACAGGTGGATCACCCCTCCACTTT
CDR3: CASSLTGGSPLHF

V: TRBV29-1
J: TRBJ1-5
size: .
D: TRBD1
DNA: TGCAGCGTTGTAGACAGGGTTGGGCAGCCCCAGCATTTT
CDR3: CSVVDRVGQPQHF

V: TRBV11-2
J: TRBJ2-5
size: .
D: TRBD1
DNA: TGTGCCAGCAGCTTAGGGATCGGGACAGGGGGCCTGGAGACCCAGTACTTC
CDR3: CASSLGIGTGGLETQYF

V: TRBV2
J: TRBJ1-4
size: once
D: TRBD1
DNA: TGTGCCAGCACCCGGGACAGGGAGGAAAAACTGTTTTTT
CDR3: CASTRDREEKLFF

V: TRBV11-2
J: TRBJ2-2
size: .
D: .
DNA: TGTGCCAGCAGCTTACGACAGGCCGGGCTGTTTTTT
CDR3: CASSLRQAGLFF

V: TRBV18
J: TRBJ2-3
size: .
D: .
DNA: TGTGCCAGCTCTCAACTTCGAGATACGCAGTATTTT
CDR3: CASSQLRDTQYF

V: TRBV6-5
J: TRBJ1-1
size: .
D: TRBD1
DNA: TGTGCCAGCAGTTACCTTGGACAGGGGCTGAACACTGAAGCTTTCTTT
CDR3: CASSYLGQGLNTEAFF

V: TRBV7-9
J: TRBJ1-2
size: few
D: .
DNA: TGTGCCAGCAGAGGGGCTAACTATGGCTACACCTTC
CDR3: CASRGANYGYTF

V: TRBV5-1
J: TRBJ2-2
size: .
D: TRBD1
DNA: TGCGCCAGCAGCTCGTCCGGGACAGGGGGCACCGGGGAGCTGTTTTTT
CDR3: CASSSSGTGGTGELFF

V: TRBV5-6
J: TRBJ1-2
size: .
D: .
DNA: TGTGCCAGCAGCTTTAGGACACTCTATGGCTACACCTTC
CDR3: CASSFRTLYGYTF

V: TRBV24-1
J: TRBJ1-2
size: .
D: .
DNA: TGTGCCACCAGTGATTACGGGACATCCGGCTACACCTTC
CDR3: CATSDYGTSGYTF

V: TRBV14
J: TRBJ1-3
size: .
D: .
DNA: TGTGCCAGCAGCCAAGTAGATTCGTCTTTCCCGTATTTT
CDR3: CASSQVDSSFPYF

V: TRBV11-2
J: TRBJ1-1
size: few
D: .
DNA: TGTGCCAGCAGCTTGACACCCTACACTGAAGCTTTCTTT
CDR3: CASSLTPYTEAFF

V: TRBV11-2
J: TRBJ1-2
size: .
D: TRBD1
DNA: TGTGCCAGCAGATACTTAAGGGGTACAGGGGTTGGCTACACCTTC
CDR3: CASRYLRGTGVGYTF

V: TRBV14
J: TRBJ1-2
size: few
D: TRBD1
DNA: TGTGCCAGCAGCCAACTGGACAGGGCGGGAGGCTACACCTTC
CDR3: CASSQLDRAGGYTF

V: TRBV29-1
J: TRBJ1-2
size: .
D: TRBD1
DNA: TGCAGCGTTGAAGAACAGGGGCGCCCCTATGGCTACACCTTC
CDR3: CSVEEQGRPYGYTF

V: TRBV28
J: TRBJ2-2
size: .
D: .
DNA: TGTGCCAGCAGTACCTGGCAGTTGGGGGAGCTGTTTTTT
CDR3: CASSTWQLGELFF

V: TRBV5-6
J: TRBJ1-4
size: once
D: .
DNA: TGTGCCTCTAAGCGAGCCCCTGAAGCTAATGAAAAACTGTTTTTT
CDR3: CASKRAPEANEKLFF

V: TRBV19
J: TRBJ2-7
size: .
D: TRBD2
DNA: TGTGCCAGTAGTGTACTAGCGGGGGGATCCTACGAGCAGTACTTC
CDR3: CASSVLAGGSYEQYF

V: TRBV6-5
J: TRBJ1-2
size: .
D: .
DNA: TGTGCCAGCAGTTACTGGGGGCAGGGGAGCTACACCTTC
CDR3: CASSYWGQGSYTF

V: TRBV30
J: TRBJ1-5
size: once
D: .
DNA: TGTGCCTGGAGCGGGGGTCAAGGGCAGCCCCAGCATTTT
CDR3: CAWSGGQGQPQHF

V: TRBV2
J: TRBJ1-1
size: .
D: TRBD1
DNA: TGTGCCAGCAACAGGGGCACGAACACTGAAGCTTTCTTT
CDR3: CASNRGTNTEAFF

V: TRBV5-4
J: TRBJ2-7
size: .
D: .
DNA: TGTGCCAGCAGCTTGTGGAGGGAAGACGAGCAGTACTTC
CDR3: CASSLWREDEQYF

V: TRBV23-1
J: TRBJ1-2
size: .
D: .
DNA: TGCGCCAGCGTCAGGGTCGACTATGGCTACACCTTC
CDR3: CASVRVDYGYTF

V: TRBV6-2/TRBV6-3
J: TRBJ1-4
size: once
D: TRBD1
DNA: TGTGCCAGCAGTTATAGCCTCAGGGGGGATGAAAAACTGTTTTTT
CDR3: CASSYSLRGDEKLFF

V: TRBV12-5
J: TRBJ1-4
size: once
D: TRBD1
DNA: TGTGCTAGTGGTTTCCACAGGGGCTCTAATGAAAAACTGTTTTTT
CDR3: CASGFHRGSNEKLFF

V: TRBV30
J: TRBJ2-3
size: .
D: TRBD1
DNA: TGTGCCTGGAGTGTAGGGGGCGGTGGCACAGATACGCAGTATTTT
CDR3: CAWSVGGGGTDTQYF

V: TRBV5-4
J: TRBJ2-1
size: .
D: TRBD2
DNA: TGTGCCAGCAGCGTATCTAGCGGGGTGTCCTACAATGAGCAGTTCTTC
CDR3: CASSVSSGVSYNEQFF

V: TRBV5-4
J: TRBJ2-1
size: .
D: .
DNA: TGTGCCAGCAGCAATGACAGAAGCTCCTACAATGAGCAGTTCTTC
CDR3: CASSNDRSSYNEQFF

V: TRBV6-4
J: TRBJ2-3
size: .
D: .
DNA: TGTGCCAGCAGTGACTCGATTGGCTGGTATTTT
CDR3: CASSDSIGWYF

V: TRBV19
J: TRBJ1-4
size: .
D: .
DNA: TGTGCCAGTAGTGATCCCCAGGGAGGGGATAATGAAAAACTGTTTTTT
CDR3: CASSDPQGGDNEKLFF

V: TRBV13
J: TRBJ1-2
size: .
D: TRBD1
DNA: TGTGCCAGCAGCTTTCGGACAGGGGGCAACTATGGCTACACCTTC
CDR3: CASSFRTGGNYGYTF

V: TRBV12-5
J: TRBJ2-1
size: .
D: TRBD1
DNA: TGTGCTAGTGGTTTGGACTACCCGACAGGGCCAGAGCAGTTCTTC
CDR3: CASGLDYPTGPEQFF

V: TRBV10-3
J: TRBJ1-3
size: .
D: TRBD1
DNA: TGTGCCGCCGCTGAGTCCGGGACAGAGCTTTCCTCTGGAAACACCATATATTTT
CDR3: CAAAESGTELSSGNTIYF

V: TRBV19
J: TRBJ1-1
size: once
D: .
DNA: TGTGCCAGTAGTACCGGGGTGGGAGACACTGAAGCTTTCTTT
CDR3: CASSTGVGDTEAFF

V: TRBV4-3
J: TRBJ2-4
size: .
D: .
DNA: TGCGCCAGCAGCCAAGAATTTGGGCAGGGGAAGTTAGCCAAAAACATTCAGTACTTC
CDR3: CASSQEFGQGKLAKNIQYF

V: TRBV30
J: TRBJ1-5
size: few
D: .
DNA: TGTGCCTGGAGTGTACAACGAGGGATGCCCCAGCATTTT
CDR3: CAWSVQRGMPQHF

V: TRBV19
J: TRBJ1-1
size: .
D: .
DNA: TGTGCCAGTAGCGCGGGGGTAAGGGCTGAAGCTTTCTTT
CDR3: CASSAGVRAEAFF

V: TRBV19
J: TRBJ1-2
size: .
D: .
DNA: TGTGCCAGTAGTACAGGGTTGACTGGAGCTAACTATGGCTACACCTTC
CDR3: CASSTGLTGANYGYTF

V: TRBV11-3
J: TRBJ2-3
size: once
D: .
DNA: TGTGCCAGCAGCTTAGGTTTCGGGGATACGCAGTATTTT
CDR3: CASSLGFGDTQYF

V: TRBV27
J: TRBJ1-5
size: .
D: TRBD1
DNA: TGTGCCAGCGCGGGGACAGGGGGCAATCAGCCCCAGCATTTT
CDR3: CASAGTGGNQPQHF

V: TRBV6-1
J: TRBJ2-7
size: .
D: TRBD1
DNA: TGTGCCAGCAGTGAATCGAGGGGGCTCCGCTACGAGCAGTACTTC
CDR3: CASSESRGLRYEQYF

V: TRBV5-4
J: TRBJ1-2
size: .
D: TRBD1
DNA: TGTGCCAGCAGCCCAGACAGGGGATCGGGCGGCTACACCTTC
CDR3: CASSPDRGSGGYTF

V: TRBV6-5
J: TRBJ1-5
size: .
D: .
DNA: TGTGCCAGCAGTTCGGGAATTCAGCCCCAGCATTTT
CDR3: CASSSGIQPQHF

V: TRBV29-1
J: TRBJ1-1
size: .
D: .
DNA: TGCAGCGTTGAGGGCAGGGACACTGAAGCTTTCTTT
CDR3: CSVEGRDTEAFF